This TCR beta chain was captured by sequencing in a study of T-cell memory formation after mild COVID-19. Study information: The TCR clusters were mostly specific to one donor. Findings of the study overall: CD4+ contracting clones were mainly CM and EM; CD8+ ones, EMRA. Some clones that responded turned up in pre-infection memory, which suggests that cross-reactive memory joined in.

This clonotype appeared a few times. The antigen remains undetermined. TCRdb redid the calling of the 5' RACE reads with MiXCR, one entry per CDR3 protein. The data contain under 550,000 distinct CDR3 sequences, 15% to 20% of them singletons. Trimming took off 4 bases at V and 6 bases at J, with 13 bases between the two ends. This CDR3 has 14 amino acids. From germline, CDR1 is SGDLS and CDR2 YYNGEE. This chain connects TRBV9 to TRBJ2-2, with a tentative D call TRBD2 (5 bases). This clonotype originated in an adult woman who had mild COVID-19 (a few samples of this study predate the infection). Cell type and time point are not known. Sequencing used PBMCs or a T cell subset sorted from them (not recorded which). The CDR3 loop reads CASSMDSFPGELFF. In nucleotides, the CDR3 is TGTGCCAGCAGCATGGACTCGTTCCCCGGGGAGCTGTTTTTT.